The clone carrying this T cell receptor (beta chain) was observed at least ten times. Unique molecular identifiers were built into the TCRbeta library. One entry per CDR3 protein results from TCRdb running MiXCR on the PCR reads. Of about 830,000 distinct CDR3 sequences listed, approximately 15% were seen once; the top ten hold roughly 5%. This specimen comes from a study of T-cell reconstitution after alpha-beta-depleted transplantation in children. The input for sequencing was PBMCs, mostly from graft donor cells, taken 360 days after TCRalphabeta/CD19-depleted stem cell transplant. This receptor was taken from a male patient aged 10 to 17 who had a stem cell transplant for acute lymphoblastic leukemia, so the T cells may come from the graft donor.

DNA for the CDR3: TGCAGTGCTACCCAGGGACTAGCGGTCTCCTACGAGCAGTACTTC. The encoded protein is CSATQGLAVSYEQYF. V is TRBV20-1 and J is TRBJ2-7; 11 nucleotides line up with TRBD2. This CDR3 region has 15 residues. J was trimmed by 0 bases and V by 4 bases; bases with no gene match: 5. From germline, CDR1 is DFQATT and CDR2 SNEGSKA (reference sequence).